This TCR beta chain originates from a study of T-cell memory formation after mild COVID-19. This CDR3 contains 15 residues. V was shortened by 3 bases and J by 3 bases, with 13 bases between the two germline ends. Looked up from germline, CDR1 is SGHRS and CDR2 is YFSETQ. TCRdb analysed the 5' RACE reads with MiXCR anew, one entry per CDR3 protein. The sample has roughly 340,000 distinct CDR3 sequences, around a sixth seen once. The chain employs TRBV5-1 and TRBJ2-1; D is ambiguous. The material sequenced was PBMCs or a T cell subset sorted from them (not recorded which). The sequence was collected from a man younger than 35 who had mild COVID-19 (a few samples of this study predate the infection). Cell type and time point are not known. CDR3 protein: CASSSPPDGYNEQFF. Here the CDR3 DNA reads TGCGCCAGCAGCTCCCCTCCGGACGGCTACAATGAGCAGTTCTTC.